The clone carrying this TCR beta chain occurred once. The CDR3 is 12 residues long. In germline, CDR1 is SEHNR, CDR2 FQNEAQ (reference sequence). Trimming stripped 3 bases from V and 1 base from J, with 3 bases between. The source of the sample is a study of blood T cell repertoires in COVID-19. At the level of the study: PBMCs, B-cell-depleted T cells, or T cells were the source of the cDNA or gDNA that made up the material.

Per the authors' pipeline: Reference gene primer amplification in the assay estimated nucleated cell counts. TCRdb keeps only in-frame clones here, not all; method: immunoSEQ multiplex PCR. The DNA was the basis for D and trimming; V, J and clone size are from that table. The sample lists under 250,000 clones, around 80% occurring once. The rearrangement links TRBV7-9 to TRBJ1-1; D remains ambiguous. What was sequenced was peripheral blood. The clonotype was recovered from a human donor in a cohort sampled during active COVID-19. Here the CDR3 reads CASSFSNTEAFF. DNA for the CDR3: TGTGCCAGCAGCTTCTCGAACACTGAAGCTTTCTTT.